This T cell receptor beta chain was sequenced in a study of blood T cell repertoires in COVID-19. The CDR3 loop spans 14 amino acids. Germline V CDR1 and CDR2: SGHNT, YENEEA. The V gene lost 8 bases and the J gene lost 6 bases, with 17 bases spanning the gap. Assay used: immunoSEQ multiplex PCR; TCRdb lists only in-frame clones, some missing. The data contain around 500,000 clones, roughly 90% of them singletons. The sequencing input was PBMCs or T cells enriched from blood (not recorded which). The rearrangement uses TRBV11-3 and TRBJ2-1, with D perhaps TRBD2 (5 bases). This sequence originates from a woman between 40 and 55 years old who had recovered from COVID-19. CDR3 DNA: TGTGCCAGCGCGGAGGTTTCGGCGCTCAATGAGCAGTTCTTC. Protein sequence: CASAEVSALNEQFF.